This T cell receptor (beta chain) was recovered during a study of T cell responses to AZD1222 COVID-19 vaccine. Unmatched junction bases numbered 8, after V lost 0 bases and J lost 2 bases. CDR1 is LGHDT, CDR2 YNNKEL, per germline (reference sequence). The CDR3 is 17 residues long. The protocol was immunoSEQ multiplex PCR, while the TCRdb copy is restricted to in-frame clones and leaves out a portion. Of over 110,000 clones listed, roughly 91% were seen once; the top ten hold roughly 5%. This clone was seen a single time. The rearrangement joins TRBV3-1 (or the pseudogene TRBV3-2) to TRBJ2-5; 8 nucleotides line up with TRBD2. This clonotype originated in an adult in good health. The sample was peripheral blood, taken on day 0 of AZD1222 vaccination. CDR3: CASSQDDGGGRQETQYF. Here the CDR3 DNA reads TGTGCCAGCAGCCAAGATGATGGCGGGGGGCGGCAAGAGACCCAGTACTTC.